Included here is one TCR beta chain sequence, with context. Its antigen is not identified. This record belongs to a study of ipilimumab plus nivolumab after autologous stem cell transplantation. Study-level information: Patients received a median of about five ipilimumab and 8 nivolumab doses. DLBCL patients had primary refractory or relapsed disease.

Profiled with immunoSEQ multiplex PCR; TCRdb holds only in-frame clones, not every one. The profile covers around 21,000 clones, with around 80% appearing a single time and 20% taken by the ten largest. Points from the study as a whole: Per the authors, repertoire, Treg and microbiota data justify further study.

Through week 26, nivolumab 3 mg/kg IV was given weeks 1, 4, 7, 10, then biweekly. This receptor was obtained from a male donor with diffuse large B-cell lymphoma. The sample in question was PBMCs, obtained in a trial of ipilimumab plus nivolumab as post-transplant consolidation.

The CDR3 nucleotides read TGTGCCTGGAGTGAGGGGGCTAAGGGGGAAGCTTTCTTT. Protein sequence: CAWSEGAKGEAFF. The chain couples TRBV30 to TRBJ1-1; the match to TRBD1 covers 7 bases. This CDR3 is 13 amino acids long. V gave up 1 base and J gave up 8 bases; unmatched junction bases: 7. Germline V lookup: CDR1 GTSNPN, CDR2 SVGIG (reference sequence). Full variable domain (remainder filled in from reference TRBV30 and TRBJ1-1): SQTIHQWPATLVQPVGSPLSLECTVEGTSNPNLYWYRQAAGRGLQLLFYSVGIGQISSEVPQNLSASRPQDRQFILSSKKLLLSDSGFYLCAWSEGAKGEAFFGQGTRLTVV.